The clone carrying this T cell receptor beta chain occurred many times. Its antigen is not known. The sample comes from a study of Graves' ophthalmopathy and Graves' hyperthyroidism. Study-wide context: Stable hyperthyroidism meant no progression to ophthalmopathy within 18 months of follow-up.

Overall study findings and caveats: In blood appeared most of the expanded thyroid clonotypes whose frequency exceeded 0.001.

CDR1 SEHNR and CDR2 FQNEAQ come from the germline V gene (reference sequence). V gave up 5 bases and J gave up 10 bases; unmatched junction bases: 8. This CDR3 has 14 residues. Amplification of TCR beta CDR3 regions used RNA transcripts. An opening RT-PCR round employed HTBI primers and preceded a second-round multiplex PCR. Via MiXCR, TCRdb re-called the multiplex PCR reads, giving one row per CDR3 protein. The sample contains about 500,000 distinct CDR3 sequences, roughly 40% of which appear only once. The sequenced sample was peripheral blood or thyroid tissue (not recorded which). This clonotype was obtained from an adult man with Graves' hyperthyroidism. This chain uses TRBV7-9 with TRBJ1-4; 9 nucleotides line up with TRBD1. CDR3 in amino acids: CASSEGQGRGKLFF. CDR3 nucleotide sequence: TGTGCCAGCAGCGAGGGACAGGGCCGAGGAAAACTGTTTTTT.